This T cell receptor beta chain was retrieved from a study of PD-L1 blockade in urothelial cancer. Study-wide background: Blood samples had a median of approximately 150,000 T cells, roughly 84,000 unique TCRs, and clonality approximately 0.08.

Findings of the study overall: Durable-benefit patients had greater expansion of tumor-associated blood clones at 3 weeks. Below-median blood TCR clonality before treatment forecast better survival.

Time point in this sample: pretreatment peripheral blood. On this clone: What it recognizes is unknown.

The CDR3 runs 11 residues. Trimming stripped 3 bases from V and 9 bases from J, with 9 bases between. Looked up from germline, CDR1 is SNHLY and CDR2 is FYNNEI. Measured with immunoSEQ multiplex PCR; TCRdb has only the in-frame clones, and not every one. The sample contains around 40,000 clones, about nine tenths of which appear only once. The receptor was isolated from a woman in her fifties or sixties with urothelial cancer. V gene TRBV2 combines with J gene TRBJ2-7; unclear D gene. Sequences were derived from PBMCs, sampled around atezolizumab (anti-PD-L1) treatment. In DNA form, the CDR3 reads TGTGCCAGCAGTGAGGCTTCCGTGCAGTACTTC. This gives the protein CASSEASVQYF.